A selection of T cell receptor beta chains follows, all from one sample in a study of OX40 agonist ivuxolimab in advanced cancers. This table comes from immunoSEQ multiplex PCR, and its TCRdb copy is limited to in-frame clones, with some not included. Of 80,000 to 100,000 clones listed, 92% are singletons. The sample was CD4+ or CD8+ T cells sorted from blood, taken in a trial of the OX40 agonist ivuxolimab. The receptors stem from an adult with an advanced solid tumor such as melanoma, head and neck, liver or kidney cancer. Both conserved end residues are part of each CDR3. A D gene is named only where the DNA matches it firmly. Clone size, where shown, is once, few, many, or a class for clones that have expanded.

>TRBJ1-1|.|TRBV7-3|.
TGTGCCAGCAGCCTCTCCGGGGGGAACACTGAAGCTTTCTTT
CASSLSGGNTEAFF
>TRBJ2-7|.|TRBV6-5|TRBD1
TGTGCCAGCAGTTACGGGACAGGGAGCTCCTACGAGCAGTACTTC
CASSYGTGSSYEQYF
>TRBJ2-7|.|TRBV10-2|TRBD2
TGCGCCAGCAGCTTTCTAGCGGGGGTCTCCTACGAGCAGTACTTC
CASSFLAGVSYEQYF
>TRBJ2-5|.|TRBV5-6|.
TGTGCCAGCAGCAGAGACAGTGGGGAGACCCAGTACTTC
CASSRDSGETQYF
>TRBJ1-4|.|TRBV27|.
TGTGCCAGCAGCCCTGGGAGGGGACTGACAACTAATGAAAAACTGTTTTTT
CASSPGRGLTTNEKLFF
>TRBJ1-1|.|TRBV19|TRBD1
TGTGCCACCAAGGACAGGGGAAGGTCTCCGAGCCCTGAAGCTTTCTTT
CATKDRGRSPSPEAFF
>TRBJ2-7|.|TRBV2|TRBD1
TGTGCCAGCAGTGAACTTCGGACAGGGTGGACCTACGAGCAGTACTTC
CASSELRTGWTYEQYF
>TRBJ2-3|.|TRBV5-4|.
TGTGCCAGCAGCTTGGCCGGGGGCACAGATACGCAGTATTTT
CASSLAGGTDTQYF
>TRBJ2-3|.|TRBV10-3|TRBD2
TGTGCCATCAGTGAGTCCGTAGCGGGGGGGCCCACAGATACGCAGTATTTT
CAISESVAGGPTDTQYF
>TRBJ2-3|.|TRBV18|TRBD2
TGTGCCAGCTCACCGGTAGCGGGGGAAGATACGCAGTATTTT
CASSPVAGEDTQYF
>TRBJ1-4|.|TRBV9|TRBD1
TGTGCCAGCAGTCCATGGGGGGGTGACAGGGAAGCAACTAATGAAAAACTGTTTTTT
CASSPWGGDREATNEKLFF
>TRBJ2-5|.|TRBV7-9|.
TGTGCCAGCACCCGCGCCCGGGACGGACAAGAGACCCAGTACTTC
CASTRARDGQETQYF
>TRBJ1-4|once|TRBV2|TRBD1
TGTGCCAGCAGAGGACAGGCGAGAGAAAAACTGTTTTTT
CASRGQAREKLFF
>TRBJ1-1|.|TRBV20-1|.
TGCAGTCCAGCTAAAGACGTCGGAGCTTTCTTT
CSPAKDVGAFF
>TRBJ2-7|.|TRBV21-1|.
TGTGCCAGCAGCAAAGAAGGGGTCGGGACAGGGGATACGGAGCAGTACTTC
CASSKEGVGTGDTEQYF
>TRBJ2-5|.|TRBV19|.
TGTGCCAGTAGTCTATGGACAATACAAGAGACCCAGTACTTC
CASSLWTIQETQYF
>TRBJ1-5|.|TRBV30|.
TGTGCCTGGAGTGTCGGAGAAAATCAGCCCCAGCATTTT
CAWSVGENQPQHF
>TRBJ2-5|.|TRBV18|.
TGTGCCAGCTCACCACCTGCACAGGTAGTAAAAGGGACCCAGTACTTC
CASSPPAQVVKGTQYF
>TRBJ2-5|.|TRBV7-8|TRBD2
TGTGCCAGCAGCCAGCGGGGGGGTAAAGAGACCCAGTACTTC
CASSQRGGKETQYF
>TRBJ2-2|.|TRBV30|TRBD2
TGTGCCTGGAGTGTACTAGCGGGATCCGCGAACACCGGGGAGCTGTTTTTT
CAWSVLAGSANTGELFF
>TRBJ2-5|.|TRBV11-2|TRBD2
TGTGCCAGCAGCTCACTAGCGGTATTACAAGAGACCCAGTACTTC
CASSSLAVLQETQYF
>TRBJ1-4|.|TRBV15|.
TGTGCCACCAGCAGAGATAAATGGGCAACTAATGAAAAACTGTTTTTT
CATSRDKWATNEKLFF
>TRBJ2-3|.|TRBV6-5|TRBD1
TGTGCCAGCAGTTATCGGACAGGGGAACGAGCAGATACGCAGTATTTT
CASSYRTGERADTQYF
>TRBJ2-1|.|TRBV7-2|TRBD2
TGTGCCAGCACCCTGGGCGGGAGCATAGTCAATGAGCAGTTCTTC
CASTLGGSIVNEQFF
>TRBJ2-7|.|TRBV21-1|.
TGTGCCAGCAGCAAAGCGGGCCGATACCTCTTCTCCTACGAGCAGTACTTC
CASSKAGRYLFSYEQYF
>TRBJ2-2|.|TRBV5-1|.
TGCGCCAGCAGCTTTTCTGTTGGGCCGGAGGGGGAGCTGTTTTTT
CASSFSVGPEGELFF
>TRBJ2-1|.|TRBV30|.
TGTGCCTGGAGTGTGAACAGTTACAATGAGCAGTTCTTC
CAWSVNSYNEQFF
>TRBJ1-6|.|TRBV7-2|TRBD1
TGTGCCAGCAGCTTACGTTCCTCGACAGGGAATAATTCACCCCTCCACTTT
CASSLRSSTGNNSPLHF
>TRBJ2-3|few|TRBV19|.
TGTGCCAGTAGTTTCACTGTTTCAGATACGCAGTATTTT
CASSFTVSDTQYF
>TRBJ2-2|.|TRBV7-9|.
TGTGCCAGCAGCACAGAGACGAACACCGGGGAGCTGTTTTTT
CASSTETNTGELFF
>TRBJ2-1|.|TRBV6-1|.
TGTGCCAGCAGTATGGGAAATGAGCAGTTCTTC
CASSMGNEQFF
>TRBJ1-1|.|TRBV6-1|.
TGTGCCAGCAGTGAAGCGCCAGGGGCGAACACTGAAGCTTTCTTT
CASSEAPGANTEAFF
>TRBJ2-7|.|TRBV2|TRBD2
TGTGCCAGCAGTTACTCTAGCGGGGGGGCCCACGAGCAGTACTTC
CASSYSSGGAHEQYF
>TRBJ2-7|.|TRBV30|TRBD1
TGTGCCTGGGGGACAGGGGGAGGCGGCGAGCAGTACTTC
CAWGTGGGGEQYF
>TRBJ2-7|.|TRBV5-5|.
TGTGCCAGCAGCTCGTGGGACAAGACCTACGAGCAGTACTTC
CASSSWDKTYEQYF
>TRBJ2-3|.|TRBV6-1|.
TGTGCCAGCAGCGATCTTACCACGCAGTATTTT
CASSDLTTQYF
>TRBJ2-2|.|TRBV19|TRBD1
TGTGCCAGTAGTATAGATCCCGGGACAGGAAACACCGGGGAGCTGTTTTTT
CASSIDPGTGNTGELFF
>TRBJ2-5|.|TRBV11-3|.
TGTGCCAGCAGCTCCCTTCGAGGGAGTTGGGAGACCCAGTACTTC
CASSSLRGSWETQYF
>TRBJ2-3|.|TRBV6-1|.
TGTGCCACCTCATCTCCCACAGATACGCAGTATTTT
CATSSPTDTQYF
>TRBJ1-1|.|TRBV5-5|.
TGTGCCAGCAGCTTGGCCGAGGGACACGTTAAAGCTTTCTTT
CASSLAEGHVKAFF
>TRBJ1-1|.|TRBV11-2|.
TGTGCCAGCAGCTTAGGACTAACAACGGACACTGAAGCTTTCTTT
CASSLGLTTDTEAFF
>TRBJ2-3|.|TRBV7-6|.
TGTGCCAGCAGCTTAATAGATACGCAGTATTTT
CASSLIDTQYF
>TRBJ2-3|.|TRBV19|.
TGTGCCAGCTCAGCGCCGGGAGCGGATACGCAGTATTTT
CASSAPGADTQYF
>TRBJ2-5|.|TRBV5-1|TRBD2
TGCGCCAGCAGCTTGGTTGCGGGAGAAGAGACCCAGTACTTC
CASSLVAGEETQYF
>TRBJ2-7|.|TRBV7-8|TRBD2
TGTGCCAGCAGCTTGGGACTAGCGGGAGAGTTCGAGCAGTACTTC
CASSLGLAGEFEQYF
>TRBJ1-2|.|TRBV13|.
TGTGCCAGCAGCTTAGACAGGGACTTTGGCTACACCTTC
CASSLDRDFGYTF
>TRBJ2-1|once|TRBV5-8|.
TGTGCCAGCAGCCCCGGGACGGGCTACAATGAGCAGTTCTTC
CASSPGTGYNEQFF
>TRBJ2-5|.|TRBV6-1|.
TGTGCCAGCAGTGGCCGGATTTACGGAGAGACCCAGTACTTC
CASSGRIYGETQYF
>TRBJ1-6|once|TRBV5-1|.
TGCGCCAGCAGCTTGGGTTCCAATTCACCCCTCCACTTT
CASSLGSNSPLHF
>TRBJ2-3|.|TRBV28|.
TGTGCCACCACAACCCAGGGTGCGGGTGATACGCAGTATTTT
CATTTQGAGDTQYF
>TRBJ1-1|.|TRBV6-6|TRBD1
TGTGCCAGCAGTTCCCGGGACAGGGATAGCACTGAAGCTTTCTTT
CASSSRDRDSTEAFF
>TRBJ2-3|.|TRBV7-2|.
TGTGCCAGCAGCTCTTATCCTGGAACTAGCACAGATACGCAGTATTTT
CASSSYPGTSTDTQYF
>TRBJ1-1|.|TRBV12-5|.
TGTGCTAGTGGTTTAAGGGGAGCGGCAACTGAAGCTTTCTTT
CASGLRGAATEAFF
>TRBJ2-3|.|TRBV11-1|.
TGTGCCGAGGGGGCAGCGGGGACCGGAGATACGCAGTATTTT
CAEGAAGTGDTQYF
>TRBJ1-1|once|TRBV5-4|.
TGTGCCAGCAGCTTGGCCCGGGACACGGGAAAAGCTTTCTTT
CASSLARDTGKAFF
>TRBJ2-3|few|TRBV30|TRBD2
TGTGCCTGGTCTAGCGGGACTAGCACAGATACGCAGTATTTT
CAWSSGTSTDTQYF
>TRBJ2-1|.|TRBV23-1|TRBD1
TGCGCCAGCAGTCAATCGGTTACCGGACAGGGTCGAAATGAGCAGTTCTTC
CASSQSVTGQGRNEQFF
>TRBJ2-5|.|TRBV6-1|.
TGTGCCAGCAGTGAAGGACTCAGGGAGACCCAGTACTTC
CASSEGLRETQYF